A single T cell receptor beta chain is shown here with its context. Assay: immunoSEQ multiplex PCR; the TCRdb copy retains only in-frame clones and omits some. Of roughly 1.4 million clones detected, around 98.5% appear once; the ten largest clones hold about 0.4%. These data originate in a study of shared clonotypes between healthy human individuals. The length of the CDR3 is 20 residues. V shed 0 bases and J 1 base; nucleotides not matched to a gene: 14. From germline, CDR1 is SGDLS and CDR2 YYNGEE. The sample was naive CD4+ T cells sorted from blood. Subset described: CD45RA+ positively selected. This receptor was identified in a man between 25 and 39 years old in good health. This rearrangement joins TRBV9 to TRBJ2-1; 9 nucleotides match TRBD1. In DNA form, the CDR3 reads TGTGCCAGCAGCGTAGAAGTTGGGACAGGGTTGACCATATCCTACAATGAGCAGTTCTTC. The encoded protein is CASSVEVGTGLTISYNEQFF.